What follows are 14 T cell receptor beta chains derived from one specimen sequenced in a study of blood T cells in healthy people across ages. Sample-barcoded 5' priming and a J-beta primer mix drove a second PCR of roughly 6 to 12 cycles. One entry per CDR3 protein, called by TCRdb with MiXCR from the 5' RACE reads. Of roughly 900,000 distinct CDR3 sequences listed, roughly 43% are singletons. Sample: blood. The receptors derive from a man aged 30 to 45 in good health.

V and J are TRBV12-3 or TRBV12-4 and TRBJ2-7; D may be TRBD1 (6 bases). This CDR3 is built from 13 residues. V dropped 4 bases and J dropped 6 bases, with 13 bases sitting between them. CDR3 sequence (DNA): TGTGCCAGCAGTTCGCAGCTAGGGGGCGAGCAGTACTTC. Translation gives CASSSQLGGEQYF.

This rearrangement joins TRBV27 to TRBJ2-3; TRBD1 is a possible D gene (5 bases). Germline CDR1 is MNHEY and CDR2 is SMNVEV (reference sequence). V dropped 4 bases and J dropped 2 bases, with 10 bases sitting between them. This CDR3 region has 14 residues. CDR3 amino acids: CASSSRAYTDTQYF. The DNA for the CDR3 is TGTGCCAGCAGTTCCAGGGCTTACACAGATACGCAGTATTTT.

The chain carries TRBV29-1 and TRBJ2-5; D is possibly TRBD2 (6 bases). The V end lost 3 bases, the J end lost 1 base, and 24 bases lay between the germline ends. The CDR3 sequence is 18 residues long. Germline CDR1 SQVTM, CDR2 ANQGSEA. The CDR3 sequence is CSVDGLAFSGVRQETQYF. The CDR3, as DNA: TGCAGCGTTGATGGGCTAGCATTTTCGGGAGTGCGCCAAGAGACCCAGTACTTC.

The chain has TRBV20-1 and TRBJ2-2; TRBD1 might be the D (6 bases). The ends were cut back, 3 bases at V and 7 bases at J, with 21 bases in the middle. The CDR3 sequence is 16 residues long. Looked up from germline, CDR1 is DFQATT and CDR2 is SNEGSKA (reference sequence). CDR3 amino acids: CSASGSLKGVFGELFF. Here the CDR3 DNA reads TGCAGTGCTAGTGGGTCCCTGAAGGGGGTTTTCGGGGAGCTGTTTTTT.

This clonotype has ten or more counts. This chain links TRBV6-6 with TRBJ1-2; 7 bases are a match to TRBD1. V trimming: 6 bases; J trimming: 6 bases; junction bases outside the gene matches: 7. The CDR3 runs to 13 residues. Germline lookup yields CDR1 MNHNY and CDR2 SVGAGI (reference sequence). The DNA for the CDR3 is TGTGCCAGCAGGTCAGGGGGAGGAGATGGCTACACCTTC. Its translation: CASRSGGGDGYTF.

CDR3 loop: CASSRSPGEQFF. CDR3 DNA: TGTGCCAGTAGCAGGAGCCCGGGTGAGCAGTTCTTC. This chain uses TRBV28 with TRBJ2-1; D unclear. Deletions cut 9 bases from V and 9 bases from J, with 15 bases between. Looked up from germline, CDR1 is MDHEN and CDR2 is SYDVKM. CDR3 length: 12 amino acids. The variable domain in full, completed from reference TRBV28 and TRBJ2-1, reads DVKVTQSSRYLVKRTGEKVFLECVQDMDHENMFWYRQDPGLGLRLIYFSYDVKMKEKGDIPEGYSVSREKKERFSLILESASTNQTSMYLCASSRSPGEQFFGPGTRLTVL.

This clonotype has only a few counts. The CDR3 reads CASSLRNNYGYTF. The CDR3 DNA is TGTGCCAGCAGTCTCAGGAATAACTATGGCTACACCTTC. The V gene is TRBV2, the J gene TRBJ1-2; D is ambiguous. The ends were cut back, 5 bases at V and 1 base at J, with 8 bases in the middle. The CDR3 sequence is 13 residues long. The germline V gene has CDR1 SNHLY and CDR2 FYNNEI.

In this sample, this clonotype turned up a few times. The chain has TRBV5-1 and TRBJ2-1; 13 bases align to TRBD2. CDR1 and CDR2 from the germline V gene are SGHRS and YFSETQ. Trimming at V came to 0 bases and at J to 8 bases, leaving 11 bases not matched to a gene. The CDR3 spans 18 residues. The CDR3: CASSLDGTGLAGLDEQFF. The CDR3 DNA reads as TGCGCCAGCAGCTTGGACGGAACGGGACTAGCGGGACTCGATGAGCAGTTCTTC.

This chain connects TRBV9 to TRBJ2-5; no firm D call. V lost 0 bases, J lost 5 bases, and 11 bases lay in between. Germline CDR1 reads SGDLS; CDR2 reads YYNGEE. CDR3 length equals 14 residues. CDR3 bases: TGTGCCAGCAGCGTAGGCAGCAAGAGGGAGACCCAGTACTTC. Translation gives CASSVGSKRETQYF.

This clonotype has at least ten counts. The gene calls are TRBV2 and TRBJ1-5; no clear D. The length of the CDR3 is 13 residues. Germline V CDR1 and CDR2: SNHLY, FYNNEI. V was cut by 10 bases and J by 6 bases, with 16 bases left in between. CDR3 in DNA: TGTGCCACCGAAAGTTCCCCCGGTCAGCCCCAGCATTTT. It translates to CATESSPGQPQHF.

The chain uses TRBV7-6 and TRBJ1-6, with D hard to call. Germline V gene sequence: CDR1 SGHVS, CDR2 FNYEAQ. This CDR3 has 12 amino acids. V gave up 5 bases and J gave up 16 bases, with 15 bases separating them. The CDR3 reads CASSTYQRLLHF. For the CDR3, the DNA is TGTGCCAGCAGCACGTACCAGAGGTTACTCCACTTT. Combining the CDR3 with reference TRBV7-6 and TRBJ1-6 gives the whole variable domain GAGVSQSPRYKVTKRGQDVALRCDPISGHVSLYWYRQALGQGPEFLTYFNYEAQQDKSGLPNDRFSAERPEGSISTLTIQRTEQRDSAMYRCASSTYQRLLHFGNGTRLTVT.

The chain has TRBV20-1 and TRBJ2-5; 12 positions match TRBD2. CDR1 and CDR2 (germline): DFQATT, SNEGSKA (reference sequence). V was clipped by 6 bases and J by 2 bases; unmatched bases: 4. The CDR3 length is 14 residues. In nucleotides, the CDR3 is TGCAGTGCAGGACTAGCGGGGCCGCAAGAGACCCAGTACTTC. It yields the protein CSAGLAGPQETQYF.

The chain carries TRBV6-2 or TRBV6-3 and TRBJ2-1; D may be TRBD2 (6 bases). Germline values: CDR1 MNHEY, CDR2 SVGEGT. This CDR3 region has 10 residues. The V end was cut by 11 bases, the J end by 7 bases, with 9 bases between. This CDR3 reads CAAGLNEQFF. The DNA of the CDR3 is TGTGCCGCGGGACTGAATGAGCAGTTCTTC.

The J gene is TRBJ1-2, the V gene TRBV6-1; D call uncertain. Trimming removed 4 bases from V and 0 bases from J, with 15 bases in between. This CDR3 has 16 residues. CDR1 is MNHNS and CDR2 is SASEGT in the germline V gene. CDR3: CASSVFSQTSNYGYTF. Written as DNA, the CDR3 is TGTGCCAGCAGTGTCTTTTCCCAGACCTCTAACTATGGCTACACCTTC.